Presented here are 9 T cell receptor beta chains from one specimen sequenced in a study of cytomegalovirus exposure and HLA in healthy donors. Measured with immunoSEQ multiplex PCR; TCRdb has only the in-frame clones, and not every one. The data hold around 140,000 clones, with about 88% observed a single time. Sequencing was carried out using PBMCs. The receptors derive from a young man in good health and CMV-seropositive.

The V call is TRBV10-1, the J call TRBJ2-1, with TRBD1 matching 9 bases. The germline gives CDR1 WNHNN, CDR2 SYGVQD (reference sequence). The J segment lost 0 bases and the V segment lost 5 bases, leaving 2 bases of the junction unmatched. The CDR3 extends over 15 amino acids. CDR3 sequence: CASSKGQGSYNEQFF. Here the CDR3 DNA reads TGCGCCAGCAGTAAGGGACAGGGCTCCTACAATGAGCAGTTCTTC.

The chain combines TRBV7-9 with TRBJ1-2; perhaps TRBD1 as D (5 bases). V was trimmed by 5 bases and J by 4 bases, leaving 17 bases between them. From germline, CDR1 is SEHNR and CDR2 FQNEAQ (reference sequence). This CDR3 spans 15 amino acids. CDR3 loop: CASSPRGKGTYGYTF. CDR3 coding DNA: TGTGCCAGCAGCCCGCGGGGTAAAGGGACCTATGGCTACACCTTC.

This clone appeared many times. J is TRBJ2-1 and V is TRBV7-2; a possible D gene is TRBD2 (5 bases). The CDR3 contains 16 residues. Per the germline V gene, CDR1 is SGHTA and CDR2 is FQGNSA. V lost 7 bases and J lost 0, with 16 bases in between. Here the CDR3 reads CASTPAAVSSYNEQFF. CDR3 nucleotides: TGTGCCAGCACCCCAGCAGCGGTAAGCTCCTACAATGAGCAGTTCTTC.

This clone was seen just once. CDR3 in amino acids: CASSHGTSGYYEQYF. Written as DNA, the CDR3 is TGTGCCAGCAGCCATGGGACTAGCGGTTACTACGAGCAGTACTTC. The chain carries TRBV4-2 and TRBJ2-7; 11 nucleotides align to TRBD2. Germline loops: CDR1 LGHNA, CDR2 YNFKEQ. After removal of 3 bases from V and 3 bases from J, the junction contained 4 bases not matched to a gene. There are 15 residues in the CDR3.

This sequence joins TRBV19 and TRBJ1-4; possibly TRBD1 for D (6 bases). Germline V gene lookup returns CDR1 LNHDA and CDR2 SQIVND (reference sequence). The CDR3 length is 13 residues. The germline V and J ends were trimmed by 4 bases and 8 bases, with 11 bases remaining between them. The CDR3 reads CASSSWTEEKLFF. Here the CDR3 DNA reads TGTGCCAGTAGTAGCTGGACAGAGGAAAAACTGTTTTTT.

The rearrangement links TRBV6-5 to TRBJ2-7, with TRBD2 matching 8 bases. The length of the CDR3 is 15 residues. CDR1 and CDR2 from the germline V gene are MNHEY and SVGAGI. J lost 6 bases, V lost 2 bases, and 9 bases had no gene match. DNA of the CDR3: TGTGCCAGCAGTTACAAGGACGGCCGGGAGGGCGAGCAGTACTTC. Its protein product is CASSYKDGREGEQYF.

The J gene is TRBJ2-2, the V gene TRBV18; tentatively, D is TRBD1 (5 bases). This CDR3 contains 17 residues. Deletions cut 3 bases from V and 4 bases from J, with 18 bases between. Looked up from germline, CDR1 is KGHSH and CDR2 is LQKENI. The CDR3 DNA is TGTGCCAGCTCACCGTATAGTCATCCCCAGGGCACCGGGGAGCTGTTTTTT. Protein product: CASSPYSHPQGTGELFF. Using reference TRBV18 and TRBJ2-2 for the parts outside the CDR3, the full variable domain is NAGVMQNPRHLVRRRGQEARLRCSPMKGHSHVYWYRQLPEEGLKFMVYLQKENIIDESGMPKERFSAEFPKEGPSILRIQQVVRGDSAAYFCASSPYSHPQGTGELFFGEGSRLTVL.

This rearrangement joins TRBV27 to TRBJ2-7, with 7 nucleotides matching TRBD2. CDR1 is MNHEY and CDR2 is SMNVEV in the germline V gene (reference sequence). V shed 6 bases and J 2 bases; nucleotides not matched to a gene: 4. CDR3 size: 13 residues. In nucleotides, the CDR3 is TGTGCCAGCAGCTGGGGGAGGGCCTACGAGCAGTACTTC. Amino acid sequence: CASSWGRAYEQYF.

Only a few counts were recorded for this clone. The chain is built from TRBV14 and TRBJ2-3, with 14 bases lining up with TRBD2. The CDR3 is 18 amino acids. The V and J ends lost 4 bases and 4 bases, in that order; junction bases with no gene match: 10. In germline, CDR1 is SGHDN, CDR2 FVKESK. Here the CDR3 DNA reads TGTGCCAGCAGCCCCATAAGGACTAGCGGGAGGAGGGCAGATACGCAGTATTTT. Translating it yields CASSPIRTSGRRADTQYF.